This entry is about one T cell receptor beta chain. Its specific antigen is unknown. Within one base of it there is no much larger clone, and no base qualities were kept. The sample belongs to a study of T cells in Graves' hyperthyroidism and ophthalmopathy (dated by TCRdb to between 2018 and 2020). About the investigation overall: Peripheral blood samples were taken at initial diagnosis, before any treatment was given. A discovery cohort of about 96 patients, about 40 with Graves' ophthalmopathy and 57 with stable Graves' hyperthyroidism, was used to find distinguishing TCR V-J signatures. Prospective prediction of ophthalmopathy was tested in an independent validation cohort of 18 hyperthyroidism patients and 17 patients who later progressed to ophthalmopathy. The approximately 100 discovery patients were randomly split 7:3 into training and test sets. The study also compared thyroid tissue and blood T-cell repertoires from about six Graves' hyperthyroidism patients. Once sampling was done, hyperthyroidism patients were given methimazole at a starting dose of 30 mg daily, whereas ophthalmopathy patients were given high-dose intravenous methylprednisolone. TCR Vbeta CDR3 sequencing of 135 peripheral blood samples (under 45 ophthalmopathy, 75 to 85 hyperthyroidism and around 17 progressor patients) is reported in the paper.

From V the trimming removes 9 bases and from J it removes 8 bases, while the gene matches leave 7 bases of the junction unaccounted for. Measured from the cysteine to the phenylalanine, the CDR3 is 14 residues long. Only the CDR3 portion is preserved as DNA: 42 bases, with reading frame beginning at the first base. CDR1 and CDR2 (SGHDN, FVKESK) derive from the germline V gene. Amplification of TCR beta CDR3 regions was carried out from RNA transcripts. The TCR CDR3 was subjected to a first round of RT-PCR using the HTBI primer set and the Qiagen OneStep RT-PCR kit. The libraries were constructed in a second round of multiplex PCR and then size-selected and purified. The libraries were sequenced on an Illumina HiSeq2000 using paired-end 100 bp reads. The authors processed their data as follows. SOAPnuke was used to process the raw data, throwing out any read that contained adapters or uncalled bases, had a mean Phred below 15, or lacked an exact constant-primer or identifier match. COPE v1.2.5 was used to merge the high-quality paired reads, and each unique nucleotide sequence was defined as a clonotype. Clonotypes were aligned to IMGT TRBV, TRBD and TRBJ reference segments using MiTCR v1.1. Analysis was restricted to V-J combinations with a frequency above 0.0001, which covered 99.2% of repertoires. A TCS score was defined as the ratio between F50 (clonal expansion) and ExV (chaos), using BLOSUM62-based TCRdist between CDR3 peptides within each V-J. Welch's t-statistics and random forest reduced roughly 540 V-J features to 13, which were used in a naive Bayes classifier (R e1071). TCRdb reran the public reads through fastp at Q25 and MiXCR, keeping productive beta chains. Here each entry gathers all rows of one CDR3 protein and keeps the most common genes and DNA. TCRdb, rather than the study authors, made the V and J calls. Within this sample are approximately 380,000 distinct CDR3 sequences, with about 14% of them counted one time only. Of the sample, approximately 27% is held by the ten largest clones.

In the ophthalmopathy patients, disease was moderately to severely active, with a Clinical Activity Score of 3 or more, a NOSPECS grade of 4 or more, and a duration of less than 3 months. The study excluded patients with uncontrolled infections, other autoimmune diseases, pregnancy or lactation. Clinical symptoms, serum thyroxine and TRAb, thyroid ultrasound, and orbital computed tomography formed the basis for the diagnoses. Ficoll-Paque density gradient centrifugation was used to isolate PBMCs from about 9.4 ml of fresh peripheral blood. Trizol reagent was used to extract total RNA, and RNA quality was then checked on an Agilent 2100 Bioanalyzer. What the research found in general, with its limitations: Blood samples also contained most of the expanded thyroid clonotypes (frequency above 0.001), which suggests that blood repertoires may reflect thyroid immune responses. A 13 V-J signature model separated ophthalmopathy from stable hyperthyroidism, with about 90% sensitivity and approximately 81% specificity in cross-validation and 80%/75% in testing. In validation, the model predicted progression to ophthalmopathy a median of approximately 6.6 months before onset, with about 67% sensitivity and around 76% specificity. No statistical method was used to fix the sample size in advance, and group allocation was not hidden from the investigators.

The clonotype comes from a man aged 50-60 years with Graves' ophthalmopathy. The rearranged segments are TRBV14 and TRBJ2-2, and TRBD1 matches 12 of the central bases. Sequenced: blood. The CDR3: CASTGQGASGELFF. At the DNA level, the sequence is TGTGCCAGTACGGGACAGGGGGCTTCAGGGGAGCTGTTTTTT.